A single sample gave rise to the 22 T cell receptor beta chains below, sequenced in a study of early T cells in non-severe SARS-CoV-2 infection. In TCRdb, the 5' RACE reads were re-called with MiXCR into one record per CDR3 protein. The sample has roughly 80,000 distinct CDR3 sequences; 5% to 7% are singletons. Sequencing was carried out using whole blood. The receptors here all came from an adult who was a healthcare worker with PCR-confirmed SARS-CoV-2 infection or an uninfected control (not recorded which).

This clonotype was seen repeatedly, ten times or more. The V and J genes are TRBV7-2 and TRBJ2-7; no reliable D call. The V gene lost 0 bases and the J gene lost 3 bases, with 9 bases spanning the gap. Looked up from germline, CDR1 is SGHTA and CDR2 is FQGNSA. The CDR3 totals 14 residues. CDR3 residues: CASSLAGSFYEQYF. DNA of the CDR3: TGTGCCAGCAGCTTAGCGGGCAGCTTCTACGAGCAGTACTTC.

At least ten counts were recorded for this clonotype. The chain employs TRBV11-2 and TRBJ2-6; TRBD2 matches 8 bases. The CDR3 length is 15 residues. V shed 8 bases and J 2 bases; nucleotides not matched to a gene: 5. Germline lookup yields CDR1 SGHAT and CDR2 FQNNGV. CDR3 residues: CASGLRGAGANVLTF. CDR3 DNA sequence: TGTGCCAGCGGCCTGCGGGGGGCTGGGGCCAACGTCCTGACTTTC.

The rearrangement joins TRBV15 to TRBJ1-3; D gene uncertain. Germline CDR1 and CDR2: LNHNV and YYDKDF (reference sequence). Deletions cut 5 bases from V and 2 bases from J, with 13 bases between. This CDR3 contains 15 residues. In DNA, the CDR3 is TGTGCCACCAGCGGTGGGATGCGAGCTGGAAACACCATATATTTT. Translated: CATSGGMRAGNTIYF.

This clonotype was detected ten times or more. V usage is TRBV7-2 and J usage is TRBJ2-4; 10 positions agree with TRBD2. V was clipped by 5 bases and J by 6 bases; unmatched bases: 7. The CDR3 extends over 15 amino acids. The germline CDR1 and CDR2 sequences are SGHTA and FQGNSA. The CDR3 nucleotides read TGTGCCAGCAGCAAATTAGCGGGGGGCGGAAACATTCAGTACTTC. Translated: CASSKLAGGGNIQYF.

The chain carries TRBV4-1 and TRBJ2-6; D is uncertain. Germline V lookup: CDR1 MGHRA, CDR2 YSYEKL. The V end was cut by 1 base, the J end by 0 bases, with 4 bases between. The CDR3 consists of 15 residues. CDR3: CASSQVPSGANVLTF. The CDR3 region has the DNA TGCGCCAGCAGCCAAGTTCCCTCTGGGGCCAACGTCCTGACTTTC.

This clonotype was counted many times. The gene calls are TRBV28 and TRBJ1-2; D gene unclear. CDR1 MDHEN and CDR2 SYDVKM come from the germline V gene. V was cut by 10 bases and J by 3 bases, with 12 bases left in between. The CDR3 has 12 residues. This chain's CDR3 is CATYLGHYGYTF. CDR3 DNA: TGTGCCACCTATCTAGGGCACTATGGCTACACCTTC.

This clonotype was recorded at least ten times. The chain employs TRBV2 and TRBJ1-5; TRBD1 agrees at 9 bases. CDR1 is SNHLY and CDR2 is FYNNEI in the germline V gene. This CDR3 contains 16 residues. V shed 3 bases, J shed 3 bases, and the junction held 6 bases outside the gene matches. Written as DNA, the CDR3 is TGTGCCAGCAGTGACGGACGGACAGGGGTCAATCAGCCCCAGCATTTT. Translation gives CASSDGRTGVNQPQHF.

At least ten counts were recorded for this clonotype. The rearrangement uses TRBV7-9 and TRBJ2-1; 7 nucleotides line up with TRBD2. Trimming at V came to 0 bases and at J to 0 bases, leaving 5 bases not matched to a gene. The CDR3 runs 17 residues. Germline CDR1 reads SEHNR; CDR2 reads FQNEAQ (reference sequence). This chain's CDR3 is CASSLAGRAGSYNEQFF. CDR3 nucleotides: TGTGCCAGCAGCTTAGCGGGGAGGGCAGGCTCCTACAATGAGCAGTTCTTC.

This clonotype appeared a few times. This chain uses TRBV20-1 with TRBJ2-7; 10 positions agree with TRBD1. Looked up from germline, CDR1 is DFQATT and CDR2 is SNEGSKA (reference sequence). This CDR3 comprises 15 residues. V lost 1 base, J lost 2 bases, and 5 bases stayed unmatched. The CDR3 nucleotides are TGCAGTGCTAGAGTGCAGGACAGGGGGACCTACGAGCAGTACTTC. Encoded protein: CSARVQDRGTYEQYF.

This clonotype has at least ten counts. The rearrangement joins TRBV2 to TRBJ2-4; a possible D gene is TRBD1 (5 bases). CDR1 and CDR2 from the germline V gene are SNHLY and FYNNEI. The V gene lost 3 bases and the J gene lost 5 bases, with 11 bases spanning the gap. The CDR3 has 14 amino acids. The CDR3 sequence: CASSESRTQNIQYF. As DNA, the CDR3 is TGTGCCAGCAGTGAGTCTAGGACACAAAACATTCAGTACTTC.

This clonotype was observed many times. The V gene is TRBV15, the J gene TRBJ2-2; 11 bases match TRBD2. Germline loops: CDR1 LNHNV, CDR2 YYDKDF (reference sequence). The CDR3 runs to 16 residues. Unmatched junction bases numbered 5, after V lost 4 bases and J lost 4 bases. The CDR3 nucleotides are TGTGCCACCAGCAAACTAGCGGGGGACTCCACCGGGGAGCTGTTTTTT. Amino acid sequence: CATSKLAGDSTGELFF.

This clonotype occurred many times. The chain links TRBV7-9 to TRBJ2-5; D tentatively reads TRBD1 or TRBD2 (5 bases each). The V end was cut by 5 bases, the J end by 4 bases, with 11 bases between. The CDR3 length is 13 residues. Germline lookup yields CDR1 SEHNR and CDR2 FQNEAQ (reference sequence). The CDR3 is CASSAGTGETQYF. For the CDR3, the DNA is TGTGCCAGCAGCGCCGGGACGGGAGAGACCCAGTACTTC.

This clonotype was detected a few times. This chain uses TRBV20-1 with TRBJ2-7; D tentatively fits TRBD1 or TRBD2 (6 bases each). V was clipped by 0 bases and J by 2 bases, with 11 bases between them. CDR3 length equals 14 residues. The V gene's germline CDR1 is DFQATT and CDR2 SNEGSKA (reference sequence). CDR3 sequence: CSARDEGGAYEQYF. CDR3 DNA: TGCAGTGCTAGAGATGAGGGGGGAGCCTACGAGCAGTACTTC.

This clonotype was detected only a few times. The genes are TRBV18 and TRBJ1-1; D not resolved. Looked up from germline, CDR1 is KGHSH and CDR2 is LQKENI. The CDR3 sequence is 13 residues long. Trimming removed 3 bases from V and 3 bases from J, with 8 bases in between. The DNA of the CDR3 is TGTGCCAGCTCACCCATTAAGGACACTGAAGCTTTCTTT. Protein: CASSPIKDTEAFF.

This clonotype appeared many times. The CDR3 region is CASSLAIQTSNYGYTF. CDR3 sequence (DNA): TGCGCCAGCAGCTTGGCAATTCAAACTAGTAACTATGGCTACACCTTC. The chain combines TRBV5-1 with TRBJ1-2; no firm D call. The germline CDR1 and CDR2 sequences are SGHRS and YFSETQ. CDR3 length: 16 residues. V lost 0 bases to trimming and J lost 1 base, with 13 bases between them.

This sequence joins TRBV20-1 and TRBJ1-2; D unclear. The CDR3 has 11 amino acids. From germline, CDR1 is DFQATT and CDR2 SNEGSKA (reference sequence). Trimming stripped 3 bases from V and 6 bases from J, with 8 bases between. CDR3 nucleotides: TGCAGTGCTAGCATGCGGGATGGCTACACCTTC. This gives the protein CSASMRDGYTF.

The chain links TRBV15 to TRBJ2-7, with D perhaps TRBD1 (6 bases). The CDR3 runs 12 residues. The germline CDR1 and CDR2 sequences are LNHNV and YYDKDF (reference sequence). Trimming stripped 4 bases from V and 4 bases from J, with 8 bases between. CDR3 coding DNA: TGTGCCACCAGCACACAGGGTTACGAGCAGTACTTC. Translation: CATSTQGYEQYF. The entire variable domain, with the rest obtained from reference TRBV15 and TRBJ2-7, is as follows: DAMVIQNPRYQVTQFGKPVTLSCSQTLNHNVMYWYQQKSSQAPKLLFHYYDKDFNNEADTPDNFQSRRPNTSFCFLDIRSPGLGDTAMYLCATSTQGYEQYFGPGTRLTVT.

This clonotype has at least ten counts. The chain recombines TRBV19 with TRBJ2-2; D unresolved. The length of the CDR3 is 13 residues. Trimming removed 6 bases from V and 6 bases from J, with 11 bases in between. Germline values: CDR1 LNHDA, CDR2 SQIVND (reference sequence). The CDR3 coding sequence is TGTGCCAGTAGGACGAAAATTGCCGGGGAGCTGTTTTTT. Its protein is CASRTKIAGELFF.

This clonotype came up many times. The rearrangement links TRBV2 to TRBJ2-4; weak D call: TRBD2 (6 bases). Germline V lookup: CDR1 SNHLY, CDR2 FYNNEI. CDR3 length: 13 amino acids. Deletions cut 10 bases from V and 6 bases from J, with 16 bases between. The CDR3 DNA sequence: TGTGCCATCTTGGAGGGGCTGACAAACATTCAGTACTTC. Translating gives CAILEGLTNIQYF.

This clonotype has a count of ten or more. The rearrangement uses TRBV6-5 and TRBJ1-2; no clear D. V lost 6 bases and J lost 3, with 11 bases in between. The CDR3 covers 13 residues. Germline V gives CDR1 MNHEY, CDR2 SVGAGI. The CDR3 DNA is TGTGCCAGCAGCCCCGGAAGCGACTATGGCTACACCTTC. The encoded protein is CASSPGSDYGYTF.

The gene calls are TRBV12-2 and TRBJ2-2; TRBD2 is taken as the D call from the table, unchecked against the DNA. TRBV12-2 is a known pseudogene. The CDR3 covers 12 residues. CDR3 protein: CASRVSRWELFF. CDR3 nucleotides: TGTGCAAGTCGCGTTAGTCGGTGGGAGCTGTTTTTT.

This clonotype appeared many times. V is TRBV7-9 and J is TRBJ1-2; weak D call: TRBD1 (6 bases). V lost 5 bases to trimming and J lost 5 bases, with 15 bases between them. The V gene's germline CDR1 is SEHNR and CDR2 FQNEAQ (reference sequence). This CDR3 is 14 amino acids long. The CDR3 DNA sequence: TGTGCCAGCAGCGGAACAGGGTACACGTATGGCTACACCTTC. This sequence encodes CASSGTGYTYGYTF. The full variable domain, rest sourced from reference TRBV7-9 and TRBJ1-2, is DTGVSQNPRHKITKRGQNVTFRCDPISEHNRLYWYRQTLGQGPEFLTYFQNEAQLEKSRLLSDRFSAERPKGSFSTLEIQRTEQGDSAMYLCASSGTGYTYGYTFGSGTRLTVV.